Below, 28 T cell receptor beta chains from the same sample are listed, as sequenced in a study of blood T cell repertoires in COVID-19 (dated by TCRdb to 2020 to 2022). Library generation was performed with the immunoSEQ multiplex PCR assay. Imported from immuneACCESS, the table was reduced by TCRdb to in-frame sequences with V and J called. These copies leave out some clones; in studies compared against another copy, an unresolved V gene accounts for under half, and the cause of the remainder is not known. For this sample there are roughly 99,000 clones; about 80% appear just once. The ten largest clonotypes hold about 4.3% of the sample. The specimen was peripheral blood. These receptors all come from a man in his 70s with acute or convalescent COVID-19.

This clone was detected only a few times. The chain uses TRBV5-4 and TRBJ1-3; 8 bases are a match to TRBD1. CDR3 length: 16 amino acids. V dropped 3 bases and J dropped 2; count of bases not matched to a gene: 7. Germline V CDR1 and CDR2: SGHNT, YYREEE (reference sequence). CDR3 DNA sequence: TGTGCCAGCAGCTCACGGACAGGGTCCGCTGGAAACACCATATATTTT. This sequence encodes CASSSRTGSAGNTIYF. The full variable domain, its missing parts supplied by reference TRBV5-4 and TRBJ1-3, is ETGVTQSPTHLIKTRGQQVTLRCSSQSGHNTVSWYQQALGQGPQFIFQYYREEENGRGNFPPRFSGLQFPNYSSELNVNALELDDSALYLCASSSRTGSAGNTIYFGEGSWLTVV.

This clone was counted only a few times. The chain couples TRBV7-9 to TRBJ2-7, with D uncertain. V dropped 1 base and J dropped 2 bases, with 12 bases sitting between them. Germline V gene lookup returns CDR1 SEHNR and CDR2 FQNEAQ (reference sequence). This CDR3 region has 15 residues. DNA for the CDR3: TGTGCCAGCAGCTTAGAGGCGGCCCTCACCTACGAGCAGTACTTC. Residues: CASSLEAALTYEQYF.

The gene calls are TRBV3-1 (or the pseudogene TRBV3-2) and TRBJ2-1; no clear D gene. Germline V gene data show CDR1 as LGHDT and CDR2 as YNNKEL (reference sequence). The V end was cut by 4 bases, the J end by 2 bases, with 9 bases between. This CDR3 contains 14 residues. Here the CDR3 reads CASSPLGPYNEQFF. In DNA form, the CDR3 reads TGTGCCAGCAGCCCCCTGGGCCCCTACAATGAGCAGTTCTTC.

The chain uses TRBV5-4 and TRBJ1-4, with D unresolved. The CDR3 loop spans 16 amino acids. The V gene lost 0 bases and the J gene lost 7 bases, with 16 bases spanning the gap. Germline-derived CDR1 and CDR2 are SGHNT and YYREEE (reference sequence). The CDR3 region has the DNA TGTGCCAGCAGCTTGGGCGGGCAACTGACGGGTGAAAAACTGTTTTTT. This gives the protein CASSLGGQLTGEKLFF.

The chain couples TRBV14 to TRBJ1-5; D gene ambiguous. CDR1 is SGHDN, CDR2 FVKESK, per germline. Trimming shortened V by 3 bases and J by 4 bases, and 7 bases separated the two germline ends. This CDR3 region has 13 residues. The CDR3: CASSQYVNQPQHF. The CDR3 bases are TGTGCCAGCAGCCAGTATGTGAATCAGCCCCAGCATTTT.

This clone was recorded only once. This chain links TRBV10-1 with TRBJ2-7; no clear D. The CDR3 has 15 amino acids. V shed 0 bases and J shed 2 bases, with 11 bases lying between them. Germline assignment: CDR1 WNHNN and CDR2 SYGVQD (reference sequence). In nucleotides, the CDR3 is TGCGCCAGCAGTGAGTCGAGTTCCAGGACCTACGAGCAGTACTTC. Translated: CASSESSSRTYEQYF.

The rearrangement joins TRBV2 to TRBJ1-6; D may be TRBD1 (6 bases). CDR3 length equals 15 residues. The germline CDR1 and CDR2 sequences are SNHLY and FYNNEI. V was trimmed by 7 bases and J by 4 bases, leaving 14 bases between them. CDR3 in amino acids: CASKQGQSYNSPLHF. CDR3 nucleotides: TGTGCCAGCAAGCAAGGACAGTCTTATAATTCACCCCTCCACTTT.

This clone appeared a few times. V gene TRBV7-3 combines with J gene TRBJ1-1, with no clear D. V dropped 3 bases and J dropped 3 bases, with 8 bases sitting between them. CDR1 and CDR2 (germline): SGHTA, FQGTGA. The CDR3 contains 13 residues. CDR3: CASSFGQYTEAFF. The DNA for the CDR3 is TGTGCCAGCAGCTTTGGGCAGTACACTGAAGCTTTCTTT.

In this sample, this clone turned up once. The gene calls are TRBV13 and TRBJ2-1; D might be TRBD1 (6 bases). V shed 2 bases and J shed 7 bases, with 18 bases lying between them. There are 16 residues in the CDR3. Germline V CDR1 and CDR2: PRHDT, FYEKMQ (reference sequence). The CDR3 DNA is TGTGCCAGCAGCTTAAGTGGGGGCCCAAGGATTAATGAGCAGTTCTTC. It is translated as CASSLSGGPRINEQFF.

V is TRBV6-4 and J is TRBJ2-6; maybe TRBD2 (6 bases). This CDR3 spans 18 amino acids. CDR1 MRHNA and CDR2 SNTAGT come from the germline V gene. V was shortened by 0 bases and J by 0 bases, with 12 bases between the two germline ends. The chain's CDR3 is CASSDSCGVLSGANVLTF. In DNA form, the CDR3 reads TGTGCCAGCAGTGACTCTTGCGGGGTACTCTCTGGGGCCAACGTCCTGACTTTC.

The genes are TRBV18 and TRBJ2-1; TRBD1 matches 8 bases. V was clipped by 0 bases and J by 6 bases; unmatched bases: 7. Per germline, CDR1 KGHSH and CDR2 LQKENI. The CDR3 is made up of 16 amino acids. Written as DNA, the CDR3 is TGTGCCAGCTCACCACCGAATACAGGGGGGCTCAATGAGCAGTTCTTC. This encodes CASSPPNTGGLNEQFF.

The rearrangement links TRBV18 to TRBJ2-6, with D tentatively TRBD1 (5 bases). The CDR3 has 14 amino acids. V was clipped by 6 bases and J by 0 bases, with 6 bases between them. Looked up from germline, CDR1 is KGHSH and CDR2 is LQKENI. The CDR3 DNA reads TGTGCCAGCTCCGACAGCTCTGGGGCCAACGTCCTGACTTTC. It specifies CASSDSSGANVLTF.

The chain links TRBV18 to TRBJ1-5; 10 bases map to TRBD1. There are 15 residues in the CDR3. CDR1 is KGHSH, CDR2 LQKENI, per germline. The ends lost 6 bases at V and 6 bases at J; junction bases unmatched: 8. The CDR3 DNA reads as TGTGCCAGCTCGCCTCGACAGGGGGCTGGTCAGCCCCAGCATTTT. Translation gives CASSPRQGAGQPQHF.

In DNA form, the CDR3 reads TGTGCCAGCAGCCTAGCGGGGTCCAACAATGAGCAGTTCTTC. This translates into CASSLAGSNNEQFF. The chain combines TRBV3-1 (or the pseudogene TRBV3-2) with TRBJ2-1, with 8 bases fitting TRBD2. Germline CDR1 reads LGHDT; CDR2 reads YNNKEL (reference sequence). With 4 bases clipped from V and 5 bases from J, the junction kept 4 bases outside the gene matches. The CDR3 contains 14 residues.

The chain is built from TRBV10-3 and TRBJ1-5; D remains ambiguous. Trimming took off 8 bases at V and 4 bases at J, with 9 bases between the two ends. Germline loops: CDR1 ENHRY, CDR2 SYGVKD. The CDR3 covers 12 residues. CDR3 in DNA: TGTGCCATCCAGCAGGATAATCAGCCCCAGCATTTT. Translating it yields CAIQQDNQPQHF.

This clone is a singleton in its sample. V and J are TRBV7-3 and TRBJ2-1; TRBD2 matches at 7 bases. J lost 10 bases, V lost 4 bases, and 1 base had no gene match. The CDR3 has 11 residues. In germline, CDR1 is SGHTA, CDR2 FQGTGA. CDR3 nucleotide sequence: TGTGCCAGCAGCTCTAGCGGAGAGCAGTTCTTC. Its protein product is CASSSSGEQFF.

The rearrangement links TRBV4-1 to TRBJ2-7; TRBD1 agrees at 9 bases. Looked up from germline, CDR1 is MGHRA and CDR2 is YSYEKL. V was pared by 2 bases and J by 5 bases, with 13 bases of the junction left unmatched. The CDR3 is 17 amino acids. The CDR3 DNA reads TGCGCCAGCAGCCAAAGTTGGTTGACGGGACAGGGCCACGAGCAGTACTTC. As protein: CASSQSWLTGQGHEQYF.

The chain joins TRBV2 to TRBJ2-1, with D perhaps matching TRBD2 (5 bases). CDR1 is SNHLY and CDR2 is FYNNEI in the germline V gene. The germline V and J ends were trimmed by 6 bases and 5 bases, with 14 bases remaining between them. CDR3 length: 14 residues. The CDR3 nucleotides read TGTGCCAGCAGCCTCCTAGCAGCTAACAATGAGCAGTTCTTC. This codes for CASSLLAANNEQFF.

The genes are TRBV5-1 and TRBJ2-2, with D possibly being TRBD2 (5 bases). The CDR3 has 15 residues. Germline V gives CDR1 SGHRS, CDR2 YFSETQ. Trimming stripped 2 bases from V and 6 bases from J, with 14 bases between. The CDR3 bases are TGCGCCAGCAGCTTTGGAGGCGTAGCAGCCGGGGAGCTGTTTTTT. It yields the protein CASSFGGVAAGELFF.

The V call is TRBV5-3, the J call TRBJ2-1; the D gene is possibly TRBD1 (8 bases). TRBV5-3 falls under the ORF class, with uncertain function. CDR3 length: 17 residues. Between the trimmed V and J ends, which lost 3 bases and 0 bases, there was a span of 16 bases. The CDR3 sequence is CARSYYRGGHSYNEQFF. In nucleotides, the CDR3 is TGTGCCAGAAGCTACTACAGGGGGGGCCACTCCTACAATGAGCAGTTCTTC.

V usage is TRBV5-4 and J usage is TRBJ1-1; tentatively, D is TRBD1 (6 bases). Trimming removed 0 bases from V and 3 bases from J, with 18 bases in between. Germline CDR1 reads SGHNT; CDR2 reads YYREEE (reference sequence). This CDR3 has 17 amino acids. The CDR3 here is CASSLGRGLGFDTEAFF. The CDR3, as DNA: TGTGCCAGCAGCTTGGGAAGGGGGTTGGGTTTTGACACTGAAGCTTTCTTT.

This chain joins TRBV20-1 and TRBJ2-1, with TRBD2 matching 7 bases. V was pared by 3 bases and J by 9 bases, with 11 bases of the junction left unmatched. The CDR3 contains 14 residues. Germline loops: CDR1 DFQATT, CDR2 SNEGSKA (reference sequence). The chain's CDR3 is CSASGLGGVSEQFF. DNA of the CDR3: TGCAGTGCTAGTGGACTAGGAGGGGTAAGTGAGCAGTTCTTC.

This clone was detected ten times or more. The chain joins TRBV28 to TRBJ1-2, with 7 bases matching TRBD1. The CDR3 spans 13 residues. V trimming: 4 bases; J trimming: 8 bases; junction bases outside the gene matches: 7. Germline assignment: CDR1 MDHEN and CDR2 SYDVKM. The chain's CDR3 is CASSSEGARGYTF. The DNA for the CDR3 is TGTGCCAGCAGTTCAGAGGGGGCACGGGGCTACACCTTC.

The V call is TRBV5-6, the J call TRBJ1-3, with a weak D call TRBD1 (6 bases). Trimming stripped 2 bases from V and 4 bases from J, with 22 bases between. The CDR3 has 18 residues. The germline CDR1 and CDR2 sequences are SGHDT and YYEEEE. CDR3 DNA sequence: TGTGCCAGCAGCTTACCGCCTTCGGGGGGCGCCTGGGGAAACACCATATATTTT. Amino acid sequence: CASSLPPSGGAWGNTIYF.

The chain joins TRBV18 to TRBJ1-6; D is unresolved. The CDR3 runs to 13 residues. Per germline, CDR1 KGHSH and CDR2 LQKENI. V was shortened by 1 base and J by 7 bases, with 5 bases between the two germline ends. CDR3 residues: CASSPLENSPLHF. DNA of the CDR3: TGTGCCAGCTCACCACTGGAGAATTCACCCCTCCACTTT. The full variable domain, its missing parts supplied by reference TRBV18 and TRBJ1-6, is NAGVMQNPRHLVRRRGQEARLRCSPMKGHSHVYWYRQLPEEGLKFMVYLQKENIIDESGMPKERFSAEFPKEGPSILRIQQVVRGDSAAYFCASSPLENSPLHFGNGTRLTVT.

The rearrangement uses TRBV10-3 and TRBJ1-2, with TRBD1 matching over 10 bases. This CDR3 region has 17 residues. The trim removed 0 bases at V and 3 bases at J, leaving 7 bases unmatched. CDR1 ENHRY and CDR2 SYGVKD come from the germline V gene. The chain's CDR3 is CAISESPDRGRDYGYTF. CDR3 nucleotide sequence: TGTGCCATCAGTGAGTCCCCTGACAGGGGGCGCGACTATGGCTACACCTTC.

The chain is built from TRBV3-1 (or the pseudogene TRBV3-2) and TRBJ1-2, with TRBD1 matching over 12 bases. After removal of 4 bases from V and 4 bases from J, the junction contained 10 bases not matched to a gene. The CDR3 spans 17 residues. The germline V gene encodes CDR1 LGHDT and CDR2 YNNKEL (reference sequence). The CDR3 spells CASSLIPGQGASYGYTF. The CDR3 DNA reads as TGTGCCAGCAGCCTAATCCCGGGACAGGGGGCGAGCTATGGCTACACCTTC.

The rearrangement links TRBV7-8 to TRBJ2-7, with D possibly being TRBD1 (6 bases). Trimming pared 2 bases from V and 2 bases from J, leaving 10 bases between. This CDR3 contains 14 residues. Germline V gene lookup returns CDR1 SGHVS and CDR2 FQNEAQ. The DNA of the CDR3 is TGTGCCAGCAGCTTATCCCACAGGGCCTACGAGCAGTACTTC. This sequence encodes CASSLSHRAYEQYF.